A single sample gave rise to the 30 T cell receptor beta chains below, sequenced in a study of cytomegalovirus exposure and HLA in healthy donors. The PCR was carried out with 60 Vbeta primers and 13 Jbeta primers. Sequencing used immunoSEQ multiplex PCR; TCRdb keeps in-frame clones, though not all of them. The sample has under 200,000 clones; 75% to 90% are singletons. Specimen: PBMCs. The receptors were gathered from a young woman in good health and CMV-seronegative.

This clone was seen only once. This chain connects TRBV6-5 to TRBJ1-6; 9 bases agree with TRBD1. Trimming removed 7 bases from V and 10 bases from J; junction bases left unmatched: 5. Germline assignment: CDR1 MNHEY and CDR2 SVGAGI. This CDR3 has 13 residues. Here the CDR3 DNA reads TGTGCCAGCACCTTAGGGACAGGGTCACCCCTCCACTTT. It codes for CASTLGTGSPLHF.

This clone was seen a single time. The V call is TRBV5-4, the J call TRBJ2-7, with 9 bases matching TRBD2. The CDR3 is 15 residues long. Germline trimming cut 4 bases from V and 6 bases from J; bases unmatched to any gene: 11. Germline CDR1 and CDR2: SGHNT and YYREEE (reference sequence). The CDR3 sequence: CASSPQREDGGEQYF. The CDR3 DNA follows: TGTGCCAGCAGCCCTCAGCGGGAGGACGGGGGCGAGCAGTACTTC.

The chain has TRBV6-5 and TRBJ2-7; 7 bases match TRBD1. CDR3 length equals 13 residues. J lost 7 bases, V lost 4 bases, and 7 bases had no gene match. The germline V gene has CDR1 MNHEY and CDR2 SVGAGI. CDR3: CASSSGTAAEQYF. The CDR3 nucleotides read TGTGCCAGCAGTTCCGGGACAGCGGCGGAGCAGTACTTC.

The V and J genes are TRBV6-4 and TRBJ1-2; the D is unclear. The germline CDR1 and CDR2 sequences are MRHNA and SNTAGT. The V gene lost 10 bases and the J gene lost 1 base, with 7 bases spanning the gap. This CDR3 is built from 11 residues. The CDR3 reads CATNSNYGYTF. The CDR3 DNA reads as TGTGCCACTAACAGTAACTATGGCTACACCTTC.

The V and J genes are TRBV9 and TRBJ2-3, with 8 bases aligning to TRBD2. Germline assignment: CDR1 SGDLS and CDR2 YYNGEE. The CDR3 is 16 amino acids. The junction had 8 bases not matched to a gene; V was cut back by 3 bases and J by 2 bases. CDR3 DNA sequence: TGTGCCAGCAGCGCTCAGGGTAGCGGGGTCACAGATACGCAGTATTTT. Translating gives CASSAQGSGVTDTQYF.

Concerning this clone: This CDR3 is also generated by other DNA sequences in the sample. The chain combines TRBV6-5 with TRBJ1-1; tentative D call: TRBD1 (5 bases). This CDR3 comprises 12 residues. Per germline, CDR1 MNHEY and CDR2 SVGAGI. V was shortened by 2 bases and J by 6 bases, with 7 bases between the two germline ends. CDR3 residues: CASSYGGSEAFF. The CDR3 region has the DNA TGTGCCAGCAGTTACGGGGGGTCTGAAGCTTTCTTT.

This chain links TRBV5-1 with TRBJ2-1; 11 nucleotides match TRBD2. CDR1 and CDR2 from the germline V gene are SGHRS and YFSETQ. The CDR3 runs 15 residues. After removal of 4 bases from V and 9 bases from J, the junction contained 9 bases not matched to a gene. The CDR3 here is CASSPTSGSKGEQFF. Here the CDR3 DNA reads TGCGCCAGCAGCCCCACTAGCGGGAGTAAGGGTGAGCAGTTCTTC.

This chain connects TRBV4-1 to TRBJ2-7; D is unresolved. Looked up from germline, CDR1 is MGHRA and CDR2 is YSYEKL. The V end was cut by 2 bases, the J end by 2 bases, with 13 bases between. The CDR3 length is 15 residues. The CDR3 loop reads CASSQTLLSPYEQYF. The CDR3 DNA sequence: TGCGCCAGCAGCCAAACTCTTTTAAGTCCCTACGAGCAGTACTTC.

The V call is TRBV7-9, the J call TRBJ2-2; the match to TRBD1 covers 8 bases. Germline V gene data show CDR1 as SEHNR and CDR2 as FQNEAQ (reference sequence). The CDR3 is made up of 15 amino acids. The trim removed 5 bases at V and 1 base at J, leaving 3 bases unmatched. This CDR3 reads CASSQGAVNTGELFF. CDR3 sequence (DNA): TGTGCCAGCAGCCAGGGGGCGGTGAACACCGGGGAGCTGTTTTTT.

This clone was observed a single time. The chain couples TRBV18 to TRBJ2-3; D may be TRBD2 (6 bases). The ends were cut back, 4 bases at V and 0 bases at J, with 8 bases in the middle. The CDR3 has 14 amino acids. CDR1 KGHSH and CDR2 LQKENI come from the germline V gene. The CDR3 DNA follows: TGTGCCAGCTCACTAGCGGCTAGCACAGATACGCAGTATTTT. Amino acids: CASSLAASTDTQYF.

With respect to this clone: Sequence at one end of the junction differs from germline and may be a read error. The chain couples TRBV2 to TRBJ2-7, with 12 bases identical to TRBD2. The V gene's germline CDR1 is SNHLY and CDR2 FYNNEI. This CDR3 has 17 amino acids. CDR3: CASSDWASGRASHEQYF. CDR3 sequence (DNA): TGTGCCAGCAGTGATTGGGCTAGCGGGAGGGCCTCCCACGAGCAGTACTTC. Looking up the rest from reference TRBV2 and TRBJ2-7 gives the full variable domain: EPEVTQTPSHQVTQMGQEVILRCVPISNHLYFYWYRQILGQKVEFLVSFYNNEISEKSEIFDDQFSVERPDGSNFTLKIRSTKLEDSAMYFCASSDWASGRASHEQYFGPGTRLTVT.

This clone has a handful of counts. The gene calls are TRBV5-6 and TRBJ2-7, with 7 bases that match TRBD1. Per the germline V gene, CDR1 is SGHDT and CDR2 is YYEEEE. The junction had 5 bases not matched to a gene; V was cut back by 1 base and J by 1 base. The CDR3 covers 15 residues. The CDR3 is CASSLWAGGSYEQYF. In DNA, the CDR3 is TGTGCCAGCAGCTTGTGGGCAGGGGGATCCTACGAGCAGTACTTC.

The chain carries TRBV6-5 and TRBJ2-7, with 9 bases aligning to TRBD2. V dropped 4 bases and J dropped 2; count of bases not matched to a gene: 6. The CDR3 is 15 residues long. Germline loops: CDR1 MNHEY, CDR2 SVGAGI. CDR3 in amino acids: CASSFTTSGTYEQYF. The CDR3 nucleotides read TGTGCCAGCAGTTTTACGACTAGCGGTACCTACGAGCAGTACTTC.

The rearrangement joins TRBV2 to TRBJ2-1, with 10 bases aligning to TRBD2. The CDR3 is made up of 15 amino acids. Germline-derived CDR1 and CDR2 are SNHLY and FYNNEI. V was clipped by 3 bases and J by 9 bases; unmatched bases: 8. The CDR3 reads CASSDLAGGTGEQFF. In DNA, the CDR3 is TGTGCCAGCAGTGATTTAGCGGGGGGCACTGGTGAGCAGTTCTTC.

The chain combines TRBV28 with TRBJ2-5, with 7 bases identical to TRBD1. The J call may be incorrect, as the DNA end agrees better with TRBJ2-7. The CDR3 totals 15 residues. Germline assignment: CDR1 MDHEN and CDR2 SYDVKM. Here the CDR3 DNA reads TGTGCCAGCAGCAAGACAGGGTTTGTATCCTACGAGCAGTACTTC. Translated, it gives CASSKTGFVSYEQYF.

The chain uses TRBV18 and TRBJ1-1, with D maybe TRBD1 (6 bases). The germline V and J ends were trimmed by 1 base and 1 base, with 13 bases remaining between them. The germline V gene encodes CDR1 KGHSH and CDR2 LQKENI. The CDR3 consists of 16 residues. The DNA for the CDR3 is TGTGCCAGCTCACCACTAACGGGACACCAGAACACTGAAGCTTTCTTT. Translating gives CASSPLTGHQNTEAFF. Full variable domain (rest looked up from reference TRBV18 and TRBJ1-1): NAGVMQNPRHLVRRRGQEARLRCSPMKGHSHVYWYRQLPEEGLKFMVYLQKENIIDESGMPKERFSAEFPKEGPSILRIQQVVRGDSAAYFCASSPLTGHQNTEAFFGQGTRLTVV.

CDR3 in amino acids: CASSLDSNNEQFF. The CDR3 DNA follows: TGTGCCAGCAGCTTAGACAGTAACAATGAGCAGTTCTTC. This chain connects TRBV7-6 to TRBJ2-1; D not certain. The CDR3 covers 13 residues. V was clipped by 1 base and J by 5 bases, with 6 bases between them. Germline V gene lookup returns CDR1 SGHVS and CDR2 FNYEAQ. Variable domain in full (rest from reference TRBV7-6 and TRBJ2-1): GAGVSQSPRYKVTKRGQDVALRCDPISGHVSLYWYRQALGQGPEFLTYFNYEAQQDKSGLPNDRFSAERPEGSISTLTIQRTEQRDSAMYRCASSLDSNNEQFFGPGTRLTVL.

The chain is built from TRBV19 and TRBJ2-1, with 9 bases fitting TRBD1. This CDR3 is 15 amino acids long. The J segment lost 9 bases and the V segment lost 8 bases, leaving 14 bases of the junction unmatched. CDR1 is LNHDA, CDR2 SQIVND, per germline (reference sequence). CDR3 in DNA: TGTGCCAGTGCTCGATCCGGGACAGGGCAGGGTGAGCAGTTCTTC. It encodes CASARSGTGQGEQFF.

J is TRBJ1-1 and V is TRBV29-1, with TRBD1 matching 9 bases. Germline CDR1 is SQVTM and CDR2 is ANQGSEA. With V trimmed by 5 bases and J by 8 bases, 12 bases remained unmatched. This CDR3 spans 14 amino acids. The CDR3 protein is CSVLDTGGAGEAFF. The DNA for the CDR3 is TGCAGCGTTCTCGACACAGGGGGCGCGGGCGAAGCTTTCTTT.

The rearrangement links TRBV15 to TRBJ2-7; possible D gene TRBD1, 5 bases. The CDR3 extends over 14 amino acids. Trimming pared 0 bases from V and 0 bases from J, leaving 6 bases between. The germline V gene has CDR1 LNHNV and CDR2 YYDKDF (reference sequence). This CDR3 reads CATSRERGSYEQYF. As DNA, the CDR3 is TGTGCCACCAGCAGAGAAAGGGGCTCCTACGAGCAGTACTTC.

The table lists this clone with a count of one. The chain combines TRBV28 with TRBJ1-4, with a weak D call TRBD1 (6 bases). The CDR3 sequence is 14 residues long. V was pared by 2 bases and J by 4 bases, with 8 bases between. Germline V gene data show CDR1 as MDHEN and CDR2 as SYDVKM. Written as DNA, the CDR3 is TGTGCCAGCAGTTTAGGACAGCTTAATGAAAAACTGTTTTTT. Translated, it gives CASSLGQLNEKLFF. The full variable domain, in which reference TRBV28 and TRBJ1-4 provide the parts outside the CDR3, is DVKVTQSSRYLVKRTGEKVFLECVQDMDHENMFWYRQDPGLGLRLIYFSYDVKMKEKGDIPEGYSVSREKKERFSLILESASTNQTSMYLCASSLGQLNEKLFFGSGTQLSVL.

The chain combines TRBV28 with TRBJ1-2; D is unclear. V was cut by 7 bases and J by 12 bases, with 6 bases left in between. The CDR3 loop spans 8 amino acids. Germline CDR1 and CDR2: MDHEN and SYDVKM. The CDR3 DNA is TGTGCCAGCACCGGGAACACCTTC. Translated: CASTGNTF.

The chain joins TRBV4-2 to TRBJ1-2; TRBD1 agrees at 8 bases. The CDR3 runs to 14 residues. Germline-derived CDR1 and CDR2 are LGHNA and YNFKEQ. J was trimmed by 8 bases and V by 3 bases; bases with no gene match: 8. The DNA of the CDR3 is TGTGCCAGCAGCCAGGAGGACAGGGATAACGGCTACACCTTC. Its protein is CASSQEDRDNGYTF.

The CDR3 bases are TGTGCCATCAGAAAGACTAGGGACAGGGGATACTATGGCTACACCTTC. It encodes CAIRKTRDRGYYGYTF. The V call is TRBV10-3, the J call TRBJ1-2; 10 bases match TRBD1. The CDR3 sequence is 16 residues long. V gave up 6 bases and J gave up 3 bases; unmatched junction bases: 10. Per the germline V gene, CDR1 is ENHRY and CDR2 is SYGVKD.

This chain's CDR3 is CASSERGAHEQYF. In nucleotides, the CDR3 is TGTGCCAGCAGTGAACGGGGGGCCCACGAGCAGTACTTC. The chain recombines TRBV2 with TRBJ2-7; possibly TRBD2 for D (7 bases). Germline assignment: CDR1 SNHLY and CDR2 FYNNEI. CDR3 length: 13 residues. V lost 2 bases and J 5 bases, leaving 10 bases between the germline ends.

V usage is TRBV27 and J usage is TRBJ1-1; 10 nucleotides agree with TRBD1. Germline V gene lookup returns CDR1 MNHEY and CDR2 SMNVEV (reference sequence). The CDR3 is 15 residues long. V lost 2 bases, J lost 5 bases, and 5 bases stayed unmatched. DNA for the CDR3: TGTGCCAGCAGTTTACCAGGACAGGGGGGAACTGAAGCTTTCTTT. Protein sequence: CASSLPGQGGTEAFF.

On this clone itself: Other DNA sequences in the same sample also yield this CDR3. The V call is TRBV28, the J call TRBJ2-7; weak D call: TRBD1 (5 bases). Germline CDR1 reads MDHEN; CDR2 reads SYDVKM. This CDR3 has 14 amino acids. Trimming shortened V by 2 bases and J by 3 bases, and 11 bases separated the two germline ends. The CDR3 region is CASSLGTGGYEQYF. The CDR3, as DNA: TGTGCCAGCAGTTTAGGTACAGGCGGCTACGAGCAGTACTTC.

Only a few counts were recorded for this clone. The chain couples TRBV7-6 to TRBJ1-4; TRBD1 aligns across 8 bases. The CDR3 extends over 14 amino acids. With 1 base clipped from V and 8 bases from J, the junction kept 3 bases outside the gene matches. Germline V CDR1 and CDR2: SGHVS, FNYEAQ. The chain's CDR3 is CASSLGTGREKLFF. In DNA form, the CDR3 reads TGTGCCAGCAGCTTAGGGACAGGGAGGGAAAAACTGTTTTTT.

The chain joins TRBV29-1 to TRBJ1-1, with a possible D match to TRBD1 (6 bases). Germline V gene sequence: CDR1 SQVTM, CDR2 ANQGSEA. The V and J ends lost 1 base and 4 bases respectively, with 10 bases between them. The CDR3 covers 13 residues. CDR3 coding DNA: TGCAGCGTTGAAGCTCCAGGGGTCACTGAAGCTTTCTTT. Its protein is CSVEAPGVTEAFF.

The chain couples TRBV5-1 to TRBJ2-7; the D is unclear. Trimming took off 3 bases at V and 2 bases at J, with 9 bases between the two ends. The CDR3 spans 13 residues. Germline V gene sequence: CDR1 SGHRS, CDR2 YFSETQ. The CDR3 region is CASSSSDAYEQYF. As DNA, the CDR3 is TGCGCCAGCAGCTCTAGTGATGCCTACGAGCAGTACTTC.